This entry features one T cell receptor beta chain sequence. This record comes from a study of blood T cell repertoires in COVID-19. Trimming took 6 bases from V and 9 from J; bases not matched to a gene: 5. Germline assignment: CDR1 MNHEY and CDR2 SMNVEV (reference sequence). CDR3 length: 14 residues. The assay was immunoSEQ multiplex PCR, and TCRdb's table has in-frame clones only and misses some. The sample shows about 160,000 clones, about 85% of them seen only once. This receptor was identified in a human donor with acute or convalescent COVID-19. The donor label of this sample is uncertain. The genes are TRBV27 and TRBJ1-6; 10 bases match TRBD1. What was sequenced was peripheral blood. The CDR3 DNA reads TGTGCCAGCAGCTTGACAGGGGGCAGTTCACCCCTCCACTTT. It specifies CASSLTGGSSPLHF.